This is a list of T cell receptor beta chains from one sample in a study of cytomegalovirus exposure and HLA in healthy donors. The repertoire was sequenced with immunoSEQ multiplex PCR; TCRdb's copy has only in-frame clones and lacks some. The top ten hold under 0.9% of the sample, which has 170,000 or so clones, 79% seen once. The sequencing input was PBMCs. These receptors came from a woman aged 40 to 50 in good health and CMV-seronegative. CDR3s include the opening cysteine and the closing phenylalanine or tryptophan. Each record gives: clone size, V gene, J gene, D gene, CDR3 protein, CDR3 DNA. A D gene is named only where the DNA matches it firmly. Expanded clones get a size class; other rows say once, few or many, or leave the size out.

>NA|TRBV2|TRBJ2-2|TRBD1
CARGTGGVGELFF
TGTGCCAGGGGGACAGGGGGTGTCGGGGAGCTGTTTTTT
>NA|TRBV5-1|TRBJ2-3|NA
CASGASGDGTDTQYF
TGCGCCAGCGGAGCTTCGGGGGACGGCACAGATACGCAGTATTTT
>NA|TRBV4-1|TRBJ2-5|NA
CASSPHQQGNQETQYF
TGCGCCAGCAGCCCCCACCAACAGGGAAACCAAGAGACCCAGTACTTC
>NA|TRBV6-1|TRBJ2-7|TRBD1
CASSGQGVHEQYF
TGTGCCAGCAGTGGACAGGGGGTGCACGAGCAGTACTTC
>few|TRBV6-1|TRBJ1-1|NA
CASSYGTLNTEAFF
TGTGCCAGCAGCTATGGGACACTGAACACTGAAGCTTTCTTT
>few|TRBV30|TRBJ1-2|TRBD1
CAWPQGLGGYTF
TGTGCCTGGCCACAGGGGTTGGGTGGCTACACCTTC
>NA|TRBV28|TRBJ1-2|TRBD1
CASKGQGIYGYTF
TGTGCCAGCAAGGGACAGGGAATCTATGGCTACACCTTC
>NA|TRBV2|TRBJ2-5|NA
CASERDRKETQYF
TGTGCCAGCGAGAGAGACAGGAAAGAGACCCAGTACTTC
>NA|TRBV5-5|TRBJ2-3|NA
CASSGGTEYTDTQYF
TGTGCCAGCAGCGGGGGGACAGAATACACAGATACGCAGTATTTT
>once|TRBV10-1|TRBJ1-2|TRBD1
CAPGGQGLSNYGYTF
TGCGCCCCCGGGGGACAGGGCTTATCTAACTATGGCTACACCTTC
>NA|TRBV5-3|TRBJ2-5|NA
CARSRLAGGPETQYF
TGTGCCAGAAGCAGGCTGGCCGGGGGGCCCGAGACCCAGTACTTC
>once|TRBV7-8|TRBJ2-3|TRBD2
CASSPRRLAGVLERNTDTQYF
TGTGCCAGCAGCCCGCGAAGACTAGCGGGAGTCCTAGAAAGAAACACAGATACGCAGTATTTT
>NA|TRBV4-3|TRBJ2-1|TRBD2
CASSQGASGRPLYNEQFF
TGCGCCAGCAGCCAGGGGGCTAGCGGGAGGCCTCTTTACAATGAGCAGTTCTTC
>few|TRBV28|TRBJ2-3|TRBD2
CASAVGTSGADTQYF
TGTGCCAGCGCCGTAGGGACTAGTGGTGCAGATACGCAGTATTTT